This T cell receptor beta chain was documented in a study of persistence of HIV-infected CD4 T cells. On the study more broadly: A couple of participants gave one leukapheresis sample; others gave up to about 180 mL blood repeatedly.

Study-wide findings and caveats: Degenerate expanded CDR3beta sequences were enriched among CMV- and Gag-responding cells.

On this clone itself: The antigen remains unidentified.

This was the immunoSEQ version 4 assay in survey mode. Profiling relied on immunoSEQ multiplex PCR, and the TCRdb table lists in-frame clones only, not all of them. The data contain about 40,000 clones, 78% of them singletons. CDR1 and CDR2 (germline): LNHDA, SQIVND (reference sequence). The CDR3 is 18 residues long. The V segment lost 5 bases and the J segment 4 bases; nucleotides outside the gene matches: 8. Cells were stimulated with overlapping HIV-1 Gag 15-mer peptides. CD40L/CD69 double-negative CD45RO-high memory CD4+ T cells were collected. The sequence was collected from an adult man with HIV who was CMV-seropositive. The sequencing here drew on CD4+ T cells sorted from PBMCs after approximately 19-hour stimulation, taken from a patient who received antiretroviral therapy. V gene TRBV19 combines with J gene TRBJ2-1, with 16 bases identical to TRBD2. DNA of the CDR3: TGTGCCAGTAGTTCCCTGGGACTAGCGGGAGGGTCATACAATGAGCAGTTCTTC. Translated, it gives CASSSLGLAGGSYNEQFF.